A selection of T cell receptor beta chains follows, all from one sample in a study of low-dose radiotherapy and immunotherapy resistance in tumors. A single record per CDR3 protein comes from TCRdb applying MiXCR to the reads. The top ten hold 0.95% to 1.3% of the sample, which has 80,000 to 95,000 distinct CDR3 sequences, roughly a tenth seen once. The source was PBMCs, collected before treatment. All receptors come from a male donor with prostate cancer. CDR3s include the opening cysteine and the closing phenylalanine or tryptophan. D genes are given only for firm matches. The size of a clone is reported for some rows only, either as once, few or many, or as a class for expanded clones.

CDR3 protein,CDR3 DNA,clone size,J gene,D gene,V gene
CASSQVTLVGELFF,TGTGCCAGCAGCCAAGTGACCCTAGTCGGGGAGCTGTTTTTT,once,TRBJ2-2,NA,TRBV14
CAISEVLAGSLYEQYF,TGTGCCATCAGTGAAGTACTAGCGGGGAGCCTTTACGAGCAGTACTTC,many,TRBJ2-7,TRBD2,TRBV10-3
CASRTSHEQFF,TGCGCCAGCAGGACTAGTCATGAGCAGTTCTTC,NA,TRBJ2-1,NA,TRBV5-1
CASRVTNTDTQYF,TGTGCCAGTAGGGTGACTAACACAGATACGCAGTATTTT,NA,TRBJ2-3,NA,TRBV19
CASSPAVATGTSREYF,NA,many,TRBJ2-4,NA,TRBV19
CASSEGQGALSNQPQHF,TGTGCCAGCAGCGAGGGACAGGGGGCCTTGTCCAATCAGCCCCAGCATTTT,many,TRBJ1-5,TRBD1,TRBV7-9
CASRSTGLVGSTEAFF,TGTGCCAGCAGGTCTACCGGACTTGTAGGTAGCACTGAAGCTTTCTTT,many,TRBJ1-1,NA,TRBV13
CASSLGTSGTTDTQYF,TGTGCCAGCAGTCTTGGGACTAGCGGAACCACAGATACGCAGTATTTT,many,TRBJ2-3,TRBD2,TRBV2
CASSPNLAGVIHEQYF,TGTGCCAGCAGTCCTAACCTAGCGGGAGTAATCCACGAGCAGTACTTC,NA,TRBJ2-7,TRBD2,TRBV6-6
CSAGLSTGELFF,TGCAGTGCCGGCCTTAGTACCGGGGAGCTGTTTTTT,many,TRBJ2-2,NA,TRBV20-1
CASSPTLGNLGEQYF,TGTGCCAGCAGCCCCACCCTAGGAAATTTGGGCGAGCAGTACTTC,many,TRBJ2-7,NA,TRBV6-2/TRBV6-3
CASSQPRQGSQGANEKLFF,TGCGCCAGCAGCCAGCCCAGACAGGGGTCACAGGGGGCTAATGAAAAACTGTTTTTT,many,TRBJ1-4,TRBD1,TRBV4-1
CASSLGSMRETQYF,TGTGCCAGCAGTTTAGGGAGTATGAGAGAGACCCAGTACTTC,many,TRBJ2-5,NA,TRBV28
CASSFGQGPNEQFF,TGTGCCAGCAGCTTCGGGCAGGGACCTAATGAGCAGTTCTTC,many,TRBJ2-1,NA,TRBV7-3
CASSYSERKGPNGQFF,TGTGCCAGCAGTTACTCGGAAAGGAAAGGACCCAATGGGCAGTTCTTC,many,TRBJ2-1,NA,TRBV6-5
CASTGTGGYEQYF,TGTGCCAGCACCGGGACAGGGGGCTACGAGCAGTACTTC,NA,TRBJ2-7,TRBD1,TRBV6-1
CASSMAYGGNTEAFF,TGTGCCAGCAGCATGGCGTACGGTGGGAACACTGAAGCTTTCTTT,many,TRBJ1-1,NA,TRBV28
CASSTYTEAFF,TGTGCCAGCAGCACATACACTGAAGCTTTCTTT,many,TRBJ1-1,NA,TRBV5-5
CASSTGTGNQPQHF,TGTGCCAGCAGTACCGGGACAGGTAATCAGCCCCAGCATTTT,many,TRBJ1-5,TRBD1,TRBV28
CATSRALAGGYPSYNEQFF,TGTGCCACCAGCAGAGCCCTAGCGGGAGGGTACCCCTCCTACAATGAGCAGTTCTTC,NA,TRBJ2-1,TRBD2,TRBV15
CASSLGGRSSYNEQFF,TGTGCCAGCAGCTTGGGCGGGAGGAGCTCCTACAATGAGCAGTTCTTC,many,TRBJ2-1,TRBD2,TRBV5-4
CASSLLQDREAFF,TGCGCCAGCAGCTTGCTTCAGGACCGTGAAGCTTTCTTT,many,TRBJ1-1,NA,TRBV5-1
CASSQDSFGQGVGSEQYF,TGCGCCAGCAGCCAAGATTCTTTCGGACAGGGTGTCGGATCCGAGCAGTACTTC,many,TRBJ2-7,TRBD1,TRBV4-3
CAWSAGWQNNQPQHF,TGTGCCTGGAGTGCCGGGTGGCAGAACAATCAGCCCCAGCATTTT,many,TRBJ1-5,NA,TRBV30
CASSLGGVEQYF,TGTGCCAGCAGTTTAGGAGGGGTCGAGCAGTACTTC,many,TRBJ2-7,NA,TRBV12-3/TRBV12-4
CASSVLSGSRDEHYF,TGTGCCAGCAGCGTCCTTAGCGGGAGTAGGGACGAGCATTACTTC,NA,TRBJ2-7,TRBD2,TRBV9
CARTGFAYNSPLHF,TGCGCCAGGACGGGTTTTGCCTATAATTCACCCCTCCACTTT,many,TRBJ1-6,NA,TRBV23-1